This TCR beta chain is drawn from a study of T cell repertoires in cytomegalovirus infection. Study-level information: It was the public TCR beta signatures that indicated both CMV infection and matching HLA type.

TCRdb recomputed calls from the reads with MiXCR, one row per CDR3 protein. This table holds about 130,000 distinct CDR3 sequences, 20% to 30% found once. This clonotype was picked up a small number of times. Its antigen is not identified. CDR1 is DFQATT, CDR2 SNEGSKA, per germline (reference sequence). V was clipped by 3 bases and J by 2 bases, with 9 bases between them. This CDR3 region has 13 residues. The V gene is TRBV20-1, the J gene TRBJ2-3; the D is unclear. What was sequenced was PBMCs, sequenced either directly or after in vitro stimulation (not recorded which). This sequence originates from a human donor in good health (CMV status not recorded). Some clones in this sample may be carry-over from other donors' samples. The CDR3 bases are TGCAGTGCTAGTCAAGCCGCCACAGATACGCAGTATTTT. Protein: CSASQAATDTQYF.